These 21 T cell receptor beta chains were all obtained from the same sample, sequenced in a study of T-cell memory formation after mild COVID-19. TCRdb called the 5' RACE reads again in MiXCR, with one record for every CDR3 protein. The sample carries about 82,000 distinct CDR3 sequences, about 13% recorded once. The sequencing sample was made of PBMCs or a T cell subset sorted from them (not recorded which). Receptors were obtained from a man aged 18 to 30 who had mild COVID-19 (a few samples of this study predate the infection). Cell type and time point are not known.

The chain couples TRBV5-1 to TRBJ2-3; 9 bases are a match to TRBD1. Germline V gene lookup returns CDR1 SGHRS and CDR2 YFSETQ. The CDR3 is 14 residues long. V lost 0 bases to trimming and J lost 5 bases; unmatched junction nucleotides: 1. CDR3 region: CASSLGQGEDTQYF. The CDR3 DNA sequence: TGCGCCAGCAGCTTGGGACAGGGGGAAGATACGCAGTATTTT. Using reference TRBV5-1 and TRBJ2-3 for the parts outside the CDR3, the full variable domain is KAGVTQTPRYLIKTRGQQVTLSCSPISGHRSVSWYQQTPGQGLQFLFEYFSETQRNKGNFPGRFSGRQFSNSRSEMNVSTLELGDSALYLCASSLGQGEDTQYFGPGTRLTVL.

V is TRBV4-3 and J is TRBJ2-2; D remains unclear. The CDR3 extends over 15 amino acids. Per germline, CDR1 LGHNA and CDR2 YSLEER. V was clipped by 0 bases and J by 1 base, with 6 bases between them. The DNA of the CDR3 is TGCGCCAGCAGCCAAGATTGGAGGAACACCGGGGAGCTGTTTTTT. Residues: CASSQDWRNTGELFF.

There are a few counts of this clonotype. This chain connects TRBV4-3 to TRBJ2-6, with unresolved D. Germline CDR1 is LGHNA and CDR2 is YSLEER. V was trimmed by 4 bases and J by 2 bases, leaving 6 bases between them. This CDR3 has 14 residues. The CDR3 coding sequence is TGCGCCAGCAGCCTCAATACTGGGGCCAACGTCCTGACTTTC. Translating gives CASSLNTGANVLTF.

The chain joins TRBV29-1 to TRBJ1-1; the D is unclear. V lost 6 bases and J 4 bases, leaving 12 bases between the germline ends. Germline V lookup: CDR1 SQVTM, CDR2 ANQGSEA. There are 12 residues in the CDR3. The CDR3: CSVVYMGTEAFF. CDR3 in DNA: TGCAGCGTAGTTTACATGGGCACTGAAGCTTTCTTT.

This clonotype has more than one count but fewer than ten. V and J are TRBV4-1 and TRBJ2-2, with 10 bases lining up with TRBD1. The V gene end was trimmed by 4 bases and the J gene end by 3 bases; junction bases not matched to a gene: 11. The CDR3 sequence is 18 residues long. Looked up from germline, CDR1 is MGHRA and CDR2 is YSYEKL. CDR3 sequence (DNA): TGCGCCAGCAGCCCTTTCCTCCGGGACAGGGGATACACCGGGGAGCTGTTTTTT. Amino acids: CASSPFLRDRGYTGELFF.

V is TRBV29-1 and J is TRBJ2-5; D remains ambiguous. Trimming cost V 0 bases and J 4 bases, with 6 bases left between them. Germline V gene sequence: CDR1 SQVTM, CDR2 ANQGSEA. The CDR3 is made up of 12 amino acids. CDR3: CSVEDPPETQYF. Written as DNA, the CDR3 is TGCAGCGTTGAAGATCCCCCAGAGACCCAGTACTTC.

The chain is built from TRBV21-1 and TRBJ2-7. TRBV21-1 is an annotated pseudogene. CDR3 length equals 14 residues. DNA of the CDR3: TGTGCCAGCAGCAATTGCCAGACAAGGAACGAGCAGTACTTC. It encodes CASSNCQTRNEQYF.

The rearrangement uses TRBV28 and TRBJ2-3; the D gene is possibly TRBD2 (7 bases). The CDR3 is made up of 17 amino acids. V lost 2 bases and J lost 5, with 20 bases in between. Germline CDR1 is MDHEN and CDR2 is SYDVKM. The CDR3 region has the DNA TGTGCCAGCAGTTTACCCCTAGGGGGGGGGCTGAGAGATACGCAGTATTTT. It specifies CASSLPLGGGLRDTQYF.

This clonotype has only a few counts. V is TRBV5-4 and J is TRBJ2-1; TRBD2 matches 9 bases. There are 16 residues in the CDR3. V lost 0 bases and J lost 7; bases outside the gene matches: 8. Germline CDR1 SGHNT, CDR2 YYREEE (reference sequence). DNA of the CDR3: TGTGCCAGCAGCTTGGACTTAGCGGGGGTCTTGAATGAGCAGTTCTTC. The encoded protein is CASSLDLAGVLNEQFF. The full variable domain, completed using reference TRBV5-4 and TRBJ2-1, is ETGVTQSPTHLIKTRGQQVTLRCSSQSGHNTVSWYQQALGQGPQFIFQYYREEENGRGNFPPRFSGLQFPNYSSELNVNALELDDSALYLCASSLDLAGVLNEQFFGPGTRLTVL.

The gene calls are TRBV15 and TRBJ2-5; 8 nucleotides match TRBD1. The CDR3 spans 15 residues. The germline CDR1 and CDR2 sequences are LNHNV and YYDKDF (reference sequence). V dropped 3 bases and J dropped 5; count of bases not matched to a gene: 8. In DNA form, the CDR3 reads TGTGCCACCAGCAGGTTCCGGACAGGGCTTGAGACCCAGTACTTC. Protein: CATSRFRTGLETQYF.

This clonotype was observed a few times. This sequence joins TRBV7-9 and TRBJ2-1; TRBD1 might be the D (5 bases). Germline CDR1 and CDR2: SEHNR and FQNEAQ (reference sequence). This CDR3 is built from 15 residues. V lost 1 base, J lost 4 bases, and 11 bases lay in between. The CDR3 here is CASSLVGAVYNEQFF. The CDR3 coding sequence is TGTGCCAGCAGCTTAGTAGGGGCAGTATACAATGAGCAGTTCTTC.

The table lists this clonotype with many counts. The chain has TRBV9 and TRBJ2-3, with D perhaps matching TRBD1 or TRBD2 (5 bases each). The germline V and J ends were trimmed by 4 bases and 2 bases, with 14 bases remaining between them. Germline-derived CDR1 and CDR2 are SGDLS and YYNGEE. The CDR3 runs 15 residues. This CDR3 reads CASSPTGAITDTQYF. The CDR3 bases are TGTGCCAGCAGCCCCACCGGGGCGATCACAGATACGCAGTATTTT.

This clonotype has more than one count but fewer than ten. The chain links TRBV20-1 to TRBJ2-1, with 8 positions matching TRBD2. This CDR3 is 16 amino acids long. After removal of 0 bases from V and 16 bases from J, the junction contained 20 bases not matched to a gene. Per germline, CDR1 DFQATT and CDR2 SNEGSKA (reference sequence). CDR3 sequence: CSARDLFEERGSFGFF. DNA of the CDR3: TGCAGTGCTAGAGATTTGTTTGAGGAGCGGGGGAGCTTTGGATTCTTC.

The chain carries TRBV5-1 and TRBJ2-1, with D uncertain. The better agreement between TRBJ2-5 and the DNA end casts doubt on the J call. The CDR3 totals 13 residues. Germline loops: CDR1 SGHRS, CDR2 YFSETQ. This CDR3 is CASTLERRETQYF. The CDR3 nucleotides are TGCGCCAGCACCCTAGAAAGGCGAGAGACCCAGTACTTC.

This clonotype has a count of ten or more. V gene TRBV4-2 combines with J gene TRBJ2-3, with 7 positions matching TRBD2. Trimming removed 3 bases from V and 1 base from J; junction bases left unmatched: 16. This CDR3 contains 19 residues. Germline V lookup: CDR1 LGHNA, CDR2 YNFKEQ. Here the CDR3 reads CASSHLGPRSGGGTDTQYF. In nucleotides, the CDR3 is TGTGCCAGCAGCCATCTGGGCCCCCGATCGGGGGGTGGCACAGATACGCAGTATTTT.

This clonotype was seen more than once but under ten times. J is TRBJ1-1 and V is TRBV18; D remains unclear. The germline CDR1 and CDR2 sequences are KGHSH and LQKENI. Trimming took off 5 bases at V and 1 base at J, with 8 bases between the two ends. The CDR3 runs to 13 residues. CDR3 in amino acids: CASSGWSNTEAFF. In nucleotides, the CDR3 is TGTGCCAGCTCAGGGTGGTCGAACACTGAAGCTTTCTTT.

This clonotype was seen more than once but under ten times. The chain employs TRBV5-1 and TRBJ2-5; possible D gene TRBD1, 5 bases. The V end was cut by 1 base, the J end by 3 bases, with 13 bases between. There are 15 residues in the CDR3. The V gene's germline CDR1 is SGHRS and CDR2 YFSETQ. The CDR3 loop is CASSLRSDRKETQYF. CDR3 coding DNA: TGCGCCAGCAGCTTGCGGTCCGACAGAAAAGAGACCCAGTACTTC. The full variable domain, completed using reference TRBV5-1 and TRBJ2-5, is KAGVTQTPRYLIKTRGQQVTLSCSPISGHRSVSWYQQTPGQGLQFLFEYFSETQRNKGNFPGRFSGRQFSNSRSEMNVSTLELGDSALYLCASSLRSDRKETQYFGPGTRLLVL.

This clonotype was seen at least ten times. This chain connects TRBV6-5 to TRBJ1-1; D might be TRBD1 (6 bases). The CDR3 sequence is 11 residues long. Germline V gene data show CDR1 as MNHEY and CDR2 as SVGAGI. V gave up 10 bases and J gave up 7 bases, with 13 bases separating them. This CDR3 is CATLQGFEAFF. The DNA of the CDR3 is TGTGCCACCCTACAGGGTTTTGAAGCTTTCTTT.

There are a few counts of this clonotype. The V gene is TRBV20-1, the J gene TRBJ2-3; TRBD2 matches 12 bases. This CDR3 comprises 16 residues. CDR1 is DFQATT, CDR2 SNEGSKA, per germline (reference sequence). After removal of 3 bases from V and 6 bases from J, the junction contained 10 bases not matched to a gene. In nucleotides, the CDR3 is TGCAGTGCTAGCCAGGTCCCTAGCGGGGGGGCGGATACGCAGTATTTT. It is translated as CSASQVPSGGADTQYF.

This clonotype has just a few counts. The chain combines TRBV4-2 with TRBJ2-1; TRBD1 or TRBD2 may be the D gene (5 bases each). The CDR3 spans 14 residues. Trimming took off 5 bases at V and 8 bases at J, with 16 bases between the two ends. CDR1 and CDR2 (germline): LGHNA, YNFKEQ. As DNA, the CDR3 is TGTGCCAGCAGCTCCCGGGCCGAGGGGTATGAGCAGTTCTTC. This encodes CASSSRAEGYEQFF.

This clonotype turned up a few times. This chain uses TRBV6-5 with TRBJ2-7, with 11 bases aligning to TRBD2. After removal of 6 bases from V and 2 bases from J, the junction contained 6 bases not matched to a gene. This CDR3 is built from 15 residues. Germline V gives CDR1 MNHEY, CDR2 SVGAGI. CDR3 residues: CASSRGLAAAYEQYV. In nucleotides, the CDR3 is TGTGCCAGCAGCCGGGGACTAGCGGCCGCCTACGAGCAGTACGTC.